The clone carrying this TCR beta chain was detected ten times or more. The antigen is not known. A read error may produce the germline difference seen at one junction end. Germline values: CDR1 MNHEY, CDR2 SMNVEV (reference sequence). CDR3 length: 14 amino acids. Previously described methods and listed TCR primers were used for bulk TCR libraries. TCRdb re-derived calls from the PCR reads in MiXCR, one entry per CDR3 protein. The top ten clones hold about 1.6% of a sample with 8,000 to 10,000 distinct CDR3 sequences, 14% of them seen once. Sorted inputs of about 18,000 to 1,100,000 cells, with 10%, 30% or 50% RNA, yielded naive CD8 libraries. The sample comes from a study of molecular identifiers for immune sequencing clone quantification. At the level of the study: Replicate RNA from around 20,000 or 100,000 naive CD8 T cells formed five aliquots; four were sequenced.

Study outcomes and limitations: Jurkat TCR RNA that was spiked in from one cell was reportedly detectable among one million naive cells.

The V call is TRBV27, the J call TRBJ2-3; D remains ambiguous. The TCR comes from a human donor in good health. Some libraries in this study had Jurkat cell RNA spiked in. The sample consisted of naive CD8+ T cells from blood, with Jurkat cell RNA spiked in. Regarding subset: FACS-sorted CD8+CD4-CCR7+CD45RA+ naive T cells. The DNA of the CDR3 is TGTGCCGGCAGTTTCCTACAACAAGAGAATACGCAGTATTTT. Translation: CAGSFLQQENTQYF.